This TCR beta chain emerged from a study of blood T cell repertoires in COVID-19. Whole-study context: PBMCs, B-cell-depleted T cells, or T cells were the source of the cDNA or gDNA that made up the material.

Original handling: Reference gene primers were amplified, and this amplification served to estimate nucleated cell counts. Produced via immunoSEQ multiplex PCR; TCRdb's table is partial and in-frame only. The DNA was the basis for D and trimming; V, J and clone size are from that table. Here the sample spans 180,000 or so clones, approximately 90% being singletons. Trimming left V 8 bases short and J 6 bases short, with 13 bases between. The CDR3 consists of 12 residues. Sequencing was performed on peripheral blood. J is TRBJ1-1 and V is TRBV12-3 or TRBV12-4, with D unresolved. This clonotype was obtained from a woman aged 25 to 45 with acute or convalescent COVID-19. CDR3 bases: TGTGCCAGCCGTGGTCCCGGGGCTGAAGCTTTCTTT. This translates into CASRGPGAEAFF.